This passage covers 23 T cell receptor beta chains from one sample sequenced in a study of cytomegalovirus exposure and HLA in healthy donors. The PCR was carried out with 60 Vbeta primers and 13 Jbeta primers. Sequencing was performed with immunoSEQ multiplex PCR; in TCRdb, only in-frame clones are kept and a portion is missing. Here the sample spans about 180,000 clones, over 70% being singletons. The sample consisted of PBMCs. The receptor set was obtained from a woman aged 45-65 years in good health and CMV-seronegative.

The chain couples TRBV30 to TRBJ1-1, with D possibly matching TRBD1 (6 bases). Per the germline V gene, CDR1 is GTSNPN and CDR2 is SVGIG (reference sequence). Trimming cost V 2 bases and J 0 bases, with 13 bases left between them. The CDR3 loop spans 15 amino acids. CDR3 in DNA: TGTGCCTGGAGTCCGATCACAGGGATGAACACTGAAGCTTTCTTT. Amino acid sequence: CAWSPITGMNTEAFF. Full variable domain (rest looked up from reference TRBV30 and TRBJ1-1): SQTIHQWPATLVQPVGSPLSLECTVEGTSNPNLYWYRQAAGRGLQLLFYSVGIGQISSEVPQNLSASRPQDRQFILSSKKLLLSDSGFYLCAWSPITGMNTEAFFGQGTRLTVV.

The sample holds a few counts of this clone. This chain connects TRBV6-6 to TRBJ1-4; 8 nucleotides agree with TRBD1. The CDR3 has 14 residues. Germline trimming cut 2 bases from V and 8 bases from J; bases unmatched to any gene: 4. Germline-derived CDR1 and CDR2 are MNHNY and SVGAGI (reference sequence). The CDR3 spells CASSYTGGEEKLFF. DNA of the CDR3: TGTGCCAGCAGTTACACAGGGGGTGAGGAAAAACTGTTTTTT.

V and J are TRBV10-2 and TRBJ2-5; D might be TRBD1 (7 bases). Germline values: CDR1 WSHSY, CDR2 SAAADI. The V and J ends lost 4 bases and 5 bases respectively, with 11 bases between them. This CDR3 has 13 amino acids. CDR3 in amino acids: CASSGQGGETQYF. In DNA, the CDR3 is TGCGCCAGCAGTGGACAGGGAGGCGAGACCCAGTACTTC.

The chain joins TRBV4-3 to TRBJ2-1; 11 positions match TRBD2. The V gene end was trimmed by 3 bases and the J gene end by 0 bases; junction bases not matched to a gene: 7. The CDR3 contains 18 residues. The germline V gene encodes CDR1 LGHNA and CDR2 YSLEER. The CDR3 bases are TGCGCCAGCAGCCAGGAGATAGCGGGGGGGCCCTCCTACAATGAGCAGTTCTTC. This encodes CASSQEIAGGPSYNEQFF.

This chain joins TRBV10-3 and TRBJ2-4, with 10 nucleotides matching TRBD1. In germline, CDR1 is ENHRY, CDR2 SYGVKD. The CDR3 contains 16 residues. J was trimmed by 6 bases and V by 5 bases; bases with no gene match: 10. This CDR3 reads CAISSTGTGDVNIQYF. The CDR3 DNA follows: TGTGCCATCAGTTCAACCGGGACAGGGGATGTAAACATTCAGTACTTC.

This clone was seen a few times. The chain couples TRBV7-2 to TRBJ2-3; D might be TRBD1 (6 bases). V lost 1 base to trimming and J lost 6 bases, with 14 bases between them. Germline CDR1 reads SGHTA; CDR2 reads FQGNSA. The CDR3 has 15 amino acids. DNA of the CDR3: TGTGCCAGCAGCTTAGACGGACAGCCCGGGGATACGCAGTATTTT. Protein: CASSLDGQPGDTQYF.

This clone has a handful of counts. The rearrangement joins TRBV28 to TRBJ1-4, with D perhaps matching TRBD1 (6 bases). Germline-derived CDR1 and CDR2 are MDHEN and SYDVKM. CDR3 length: 14 residues. V lost 1 base and J 8 bases, leaving 11 bases between the germline ends. CDR3 protein: CASSLYRVNEKLFF. The CDR3 DNA reads TGTGCCAGCAGTTTATACAGGGTGAACGAAAAACTGTTTTTT.

The rearrangement links TRBV6-4 to TRBJ2-1; 9 bases match TRBD2. The CDR3 is 14 residues long. V dropped 6 bases and J dropped 7; count of bases not matched to a gene: 7. Germline V CDR1 and CDR2: MRHNA, SNTAGT. CDR3 sequence (DNA): TGTGCCAGCAGCCTTAGCGGGAGTTGGAATGAGCAGTTCTTC. This encodes CASSLSGSWNEQFF.

The V and J genes are TRBV5-4 and TRBJ2-3; tentative D call: TRBD1 (5 bases). This CDR3 is 14 amino acids long. Looked up from germline, CDR1 is SGHNT and CDR2 is YYREEE (reference sequence). Trimming stripped 4 bases from V and 0 bases from J, with 9 bases between. In DNA form, the CDR3 reads TGTGCCAGCAGCGCAGGGTGGAGCACAGATACGCAGTATTTT. Protein sequence: CASSAGWSTDTQYF.

The CDR3 loop reads CASSFWGDRSSEKLFF. CDR3 coding DNA: TGTGCCAGCAGTTTTTGGGGGGACAGATCCTCTGAAAAACTGTTTTTT. The chain combines TRBV28 with TRBJ1-4; 7 bases fit TRBD1. V shed 3 bases and J 7 bases; nucleotides not matched to a gene: 11. Looked up from germline, CDR1 is MDHEN and CDR2 is SYDVKM. The CDR3 totals 16 residues.

The chain is built from TRBV9 and TRBJ1-2; D ambiguous. This CDR3 region has 13 residues. Germline CDR1 and CDR2: SGDLS and YYNGEE. V lost 2 bases, J lost 1 base, and 6 bases lay in between. CDR3 coding DNA: TGTGCCAGCAGCGTTACAAGTAACTATGGCTACACCTTC. This sequence encodes CASSVTSNYGYTF.

This chain connects TRBV7-9 to TRBJ2-1; 10 nucleotides line up with TRBD1. Germline CDR1 is SEHNR and CDR2 is FQNEAQ (reference sequence). The CDR3 is 14 residues long. Trimming cost V 5 bases and J 8 bases; bases outside gene matches: 6. CDR3 DNA: TGTGCCAGCAGCGGGACAGGGGATCCCCATGAGCAGTTCTTC. It specifies CASSGTGDPHEQFF.

The rearrangement links TRBV14 to TRBJ2-1; 8 bases are shared with TRBD2. The CDR3 contains 17 residues. CDR1 is SGHDN, CDR2 FVKESK, per germline. V shed 3 bases and J 7 bases; nucleotides not matched to a gene: 14. The CDR3 loop reads CASSQSQREYRSNEQFF. The CDR3 nucleotides are TGTGCCAGCAGCCAGTCCCAGCGGGAGTATCGGTCGAATGAGCAGTTCTTC.

The V and J genes are TRBV2 and TRBJ2-7; 9 bases are a match to TRBD1. The junction had 5 bases not matched to a gene; V was cut back by 6 bases and J by 5 bases. Germline V CDR1 and CDR2: SNHLY, FYNNEI. The CDR3 is 13 residues long. CDR3 amino acids: CASRGTGLDEQYF. The DNA of the CDR3 is TGTGCCAGCAGGGGGACAGGGCTCGACGAGCAGTACTTC.

The J gene is TRBJ1-2, the V gene TRBV18; 11 positions agree with TRBD1. Trimming at V came to 3 bases and at J to 2 bases, leaving 2 bases not matched to a gene. This CDR3 contains 15 residues. Per the germline V gene, CDR1 is KGHSH and CDR2 is LQKENI. The CDR3 DNA sequence: TGTGCCAGCTCACCGGGGACAGGGGGAAACTATGGCTACACCTTC. This translates into CASSPGTGGNYGYTF.

V usage is TRBV27 and J usage is TRBJ2-2; a weak D match, TRBD2 (6 bases). Germline V lookup: CDR1 MNHEY, CDR2 SMNVEV (reference sequence). The CDR3 contains 15 residues. Trimming took off 5 bases at V and 1 base at J, with 11 bases between the two ends. CDR3 nucleotide sequence: TGTGCCAGCAGTATGGACTACCTGAACACCGGGGAGCTGTTTTTT. It codes for CASSMDYLNTGELFF.

The gene calls are TRBV5-6 and TRBJ1-2, with 7 bases lining up with TRBD1. CDR1 and CDR2 (germline): SGHDT, YYEEEE. V shed 4 bases and J 2 bases; nucleotides not matched to a gene: 5. The CDR3 contains 14 residues. The CDR3 coding sequence is TGTGCCAGCAGCCACAGGGACAGAAACTATGGCTACACCTTC. It encodes CASSHRDRNYGYTF.

The chain carries TRBV27 and TRBJ2-7; D is unclear. CDR3 length equals 12 residues. The V gene lost 10 bases and the J gene lost 6 bases, with 16 bases spanning the gap. Germline V CDR1 and CDR2: MNHEY, SMNVEV (reference sequence). CDR3 residues: CATNRINGEQYF. The DNA of the CDR3 is TGTGCCACGAACAGAATCAACGGCGAGCAGTACTTC.

The CDR3 here is CASSSLPRGATGELFF. The DNA of the CDR3 is TGTGCCAGCAGTTCTCTCCCCAGGGGGGCCACCGGGGAGCTGTTTTTT. The V gene is TRBV7-2, the J gene TRBJ2-2; tentatively, D is TRBD1 (7 bases). Germline V gives CDR1 SGHTA, CDR2 FQGNSA. V lost 6 bases to trimming and J lost 4 bases, with 18 bases between them. CDR3 length: 16 amino acids.

The rearrangement uses TRBV13 and TRBJ2-5; D unclear. Germline V gene lookup returns CDR1 PRHDT and CDR2 FYEKMQ (reference sequence). The CDR3 is 14 residues long. Trimming removed 0 bases from V and 5 bases from J, with 10 bases in between. For the CDR3, the DNA is TGTGCCAGCAGCTTAGGGGTCGCGTATGAGACCCAGTACTTC. Amino acids: CASSLGVAYETQYF. The full variable domain, in which reference TRBV13 and TRBJ2-5 provide the parts outside the CDR3, is AAGVIQSPRHLIKEKRETATLKCYPIPRHDTVYWYQQGPGQDPQFLISFYEKMQSDKGSIPDRFSAQQFSDYHSELNMSSLELGDSALYFCASSLGVAYETQYFGPGTRLLVL.

This chain joins TRBV30 and TRBJ2-2, with D uncertain. The CDR3 contains 14 residues. V was pared by 0 bases and J by 6 bases, with 11 bases between. CDR1 GTSNPN and CDR2 SVGIG come from the germline V gene (reference sequence). This chain's CDR3 is CAWSVFSPSGELFF. In DNA form, the CDR3 reads TGTGCCTGGAGTGTATTTAGTCCCTCCGGGGAGCTGTTTTTT.

This clone came up once. The rearrangement links TRBV28 to TRBJ1-5, with TRBD1 matching over 7 bases. Germline loops: CDR1 MDHEN, CDR2 SYDVKM. The ends lost 5 bases at V and 0 bases at J; junction bases unmatched: 7. The CDR3 has 16 residues. In nucleotides, the CDR3 is TGTGCCAGCAGTCTGCGGGACAGCCATAGCAATCAGCCCCAGCATTTT. Amino acids: CASSLRDSHSNQPQHF.

The chain recombines TRBV4-1 with TRBJ2-5; TRBD2 matches 11 bases. V trimming: 0 bases; J trimming: 5 bases; junction bases outside the gene matches: 8. The CDR3 extends over 17 amino acids. Per germline, CDR1 MGHRA and CDR2 YSYEKL. The CDR3 DNA reads as TGCGCCAGCAGCCAAGATAGAGTAGCGGGGGGGCATGAGACCCAGTACTTC. Translating it yields CASSQDRVAGGHETQYF.